This T cell receptor (beta chain) appears in the sequencing data of a study of cytomegalovirus exposure and HLA in healthy donors. Worth noting for this clone: Its matching antigen is unknown.

The germline V gene has CDR1 SGDLS and CDR2 YYNGEE. Trimming shortened V by 0 bases and J by 5 bases, and 14 bases separated the two germline ends. CDR3 length: 15 residues. The donors belonged to the roughly 110-subject validation cohort, separate from the approximately 700-subject first cohort. Broader study findings: Reportedly, diagnosis of cytomegalovirus status by the classifier showed high specificity and sensitivity. Three chains linked to CMV were shown in vitro to be specific for CMV antigens. The study put 150 to 200 TCR beta chains on its list as cytomegalovirus-associated.

Profiling relied on immunoSEQ multiplex PCR, and the TCRdb table lists in-frame clones only, not all of them. The sample holds about 140,000 clones, around 87% seen once. The chain couples TRBV9 to TRBJ2-5; a possible D gene is TRBD2 (5 bases). Sequenced material: PBMCs. The TCR sequence derives from a man aged 18 to 29 in good health and CMV-seropositive. CDR3 sequence: CASSVAGSGGETQYF. Here the CDR3 DNA reads TGTGCCAGCAGCGTAGCTGGAAGCGGCGGGGAGACCCAGTACTTC.